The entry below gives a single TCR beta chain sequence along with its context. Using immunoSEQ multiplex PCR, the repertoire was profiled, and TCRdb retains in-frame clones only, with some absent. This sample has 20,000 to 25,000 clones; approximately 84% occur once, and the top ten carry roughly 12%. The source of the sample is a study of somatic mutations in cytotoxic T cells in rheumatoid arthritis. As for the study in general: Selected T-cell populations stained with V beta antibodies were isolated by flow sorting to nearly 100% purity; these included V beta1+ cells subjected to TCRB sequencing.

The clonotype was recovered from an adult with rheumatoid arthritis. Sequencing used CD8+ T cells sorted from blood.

The CDR3 DNA sequence: TGTGCCAGCAGCACGTACGGGGGGCAGAATGAGCAGTTCTTC. This sequence encodes CASSTYGGQNEQFF. The rearrangement uses TRBV9 and TRBJ2-1; perhaps TRBD2 as D (7 bases). Trimming left V 4 bases short and J 7 bases short, with 15 bases between. Germline CDR1 and CDR2: SGDLS and YYNGEE. This CDR3 has 14 amino acids.